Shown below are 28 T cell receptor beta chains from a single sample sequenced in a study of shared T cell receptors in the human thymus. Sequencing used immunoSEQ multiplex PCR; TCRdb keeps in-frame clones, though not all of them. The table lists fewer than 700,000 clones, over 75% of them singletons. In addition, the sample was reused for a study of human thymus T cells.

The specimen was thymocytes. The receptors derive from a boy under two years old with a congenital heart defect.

The chain's CDR3 is CAISPPSGLNTGELFF. The CDR3 bases are TGTGCCATCAGTCCCCCTAGCGGATTGAACACCGGGGAGCTGTTTTTT. V and J are TRBV10-3 and TRBJ2-2; 7 nucleotides match TRBD2. With V trimmed by 5 bases and J by 1 base, 7 bases remained unmatched. In germline, CDR1 is ENHRY, CDR2 SYGVKD. This CDR3 spans 16 amino acids.

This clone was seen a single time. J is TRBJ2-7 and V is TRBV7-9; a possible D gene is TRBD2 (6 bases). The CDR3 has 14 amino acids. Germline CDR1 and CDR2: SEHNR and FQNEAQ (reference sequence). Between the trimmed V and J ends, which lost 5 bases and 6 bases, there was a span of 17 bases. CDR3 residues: CASSPRNTSSEQYF. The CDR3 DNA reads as TGTGCCAGCAGCCCACGGAACACTAGCTCCGAGCAGTACTTC. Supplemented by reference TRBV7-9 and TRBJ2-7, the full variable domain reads DTGVSQNPRHKITKRGQNVTFRCDPISEHNRLYWYRQTLGQGPEFLTYFQNEAQLEKSRLLSDRFSAERPKGSFSTLEIQRTEQGDSAMYLCASSPRNTSSEQYFGPGTRLTVT.

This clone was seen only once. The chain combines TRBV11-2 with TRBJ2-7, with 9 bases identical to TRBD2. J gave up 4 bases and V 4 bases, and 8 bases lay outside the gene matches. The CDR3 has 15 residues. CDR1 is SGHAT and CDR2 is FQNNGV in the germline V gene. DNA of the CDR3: TGTGCCAGCAGCTCACTAGCGGGTCCTTCTTACGAGCAGTACTTC. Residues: CASSSLAGPSYEQYF.

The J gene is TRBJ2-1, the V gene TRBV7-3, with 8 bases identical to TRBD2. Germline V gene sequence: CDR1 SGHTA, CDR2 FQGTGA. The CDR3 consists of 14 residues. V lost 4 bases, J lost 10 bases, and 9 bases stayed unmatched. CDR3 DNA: TGTGCCAGCAGCTCCCAGCGGGAGTCTTGGGAGCAGTTCTTC. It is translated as CASSSQRESWEQFF.

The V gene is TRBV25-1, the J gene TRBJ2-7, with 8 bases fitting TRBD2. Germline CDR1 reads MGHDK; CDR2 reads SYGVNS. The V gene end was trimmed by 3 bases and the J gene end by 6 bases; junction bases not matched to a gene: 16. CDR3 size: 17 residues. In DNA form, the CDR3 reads TGTGCCAGCAGTGACCCCGAAGAAGGACTAGCTAAGTTCGAGCAGTACTTC. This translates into CASSDPEEGLAKFEQYF.

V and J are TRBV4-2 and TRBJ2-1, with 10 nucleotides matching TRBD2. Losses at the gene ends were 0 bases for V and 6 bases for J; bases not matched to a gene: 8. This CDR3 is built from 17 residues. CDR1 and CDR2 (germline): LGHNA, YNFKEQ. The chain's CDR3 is CASSQDREREGPNEQFF. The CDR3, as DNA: TGTGCCAGCAGCCAAGATCGGGAGCGGGAGGGCCCCAATGAGCAGTTCTTC.

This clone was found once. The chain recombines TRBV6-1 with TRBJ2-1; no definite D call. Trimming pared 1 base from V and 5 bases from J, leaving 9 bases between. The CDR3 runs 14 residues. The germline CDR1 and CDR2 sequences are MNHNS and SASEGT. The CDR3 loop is CASSEGGGNNEQFF. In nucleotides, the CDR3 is TGTGCCAGCAGTGAAGGCGGTGGAAACAATGAGCAGTTCTTC.

CDR3 sequence: CASSHPSGQAYYGYTF. Here the CDR3 DNA reads TGTGCCAGCAGTCACCCGAGTGGACAGGCCTACTATGGCTACACCTTC. This chain uses TRBV5-4 with TRBJ1-2; 7 nucleotides align to TRBD1. Germline lookup yields CDR1 SGHNT and CDR2 YYREEE (reference sequence). The CDR3 covers 16 residues. J was trimmed by 3 bases and V by 5 bases; bases with no gene match: 13.

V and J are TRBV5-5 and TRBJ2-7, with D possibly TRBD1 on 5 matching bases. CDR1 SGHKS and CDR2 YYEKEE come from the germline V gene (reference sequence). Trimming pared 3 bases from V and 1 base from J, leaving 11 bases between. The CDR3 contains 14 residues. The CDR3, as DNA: TGTGCCAGCAGCTCGGCGACAGCGTCCTACGAGCAGTACTTC. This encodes CASSSATASYEQYF.

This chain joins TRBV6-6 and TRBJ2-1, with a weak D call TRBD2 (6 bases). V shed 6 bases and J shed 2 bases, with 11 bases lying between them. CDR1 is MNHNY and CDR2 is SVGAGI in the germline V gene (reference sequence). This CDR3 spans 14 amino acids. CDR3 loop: CASSPPGAYNEQFF. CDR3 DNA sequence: TGTGCCAGCAGCCCCCCGGGAGCCTACAATGAGCAGTTCTTC.

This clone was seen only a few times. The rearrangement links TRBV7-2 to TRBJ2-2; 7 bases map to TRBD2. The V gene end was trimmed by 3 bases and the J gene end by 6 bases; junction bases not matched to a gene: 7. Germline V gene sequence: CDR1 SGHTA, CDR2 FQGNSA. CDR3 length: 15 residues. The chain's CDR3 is CASSLFASGAGELFF. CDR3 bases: TGTGCCAGCAGCTTGTTTGCCAGCGGGGCCGGGGAGCTGTTTTTT.

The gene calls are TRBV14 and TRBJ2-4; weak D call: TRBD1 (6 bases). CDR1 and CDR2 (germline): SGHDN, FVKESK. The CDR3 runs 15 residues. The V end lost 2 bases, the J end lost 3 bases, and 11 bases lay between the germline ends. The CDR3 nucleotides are TGTGCCAGCAGCCAAACAGGGCTGGACAAAAACATTCAGTACTTC. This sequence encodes CASSQTGLDKNIQYF.

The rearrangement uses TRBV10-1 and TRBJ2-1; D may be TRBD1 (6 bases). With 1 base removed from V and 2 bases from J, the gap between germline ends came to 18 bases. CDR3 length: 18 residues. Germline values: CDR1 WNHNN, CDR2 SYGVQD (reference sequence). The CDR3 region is CASSEFEPGTRTYNEQFF. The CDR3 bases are TGCGCCAGCAGTGAGTTCGAACCCGGGACAAGGACCTACAATGAGCAGTTCTTC.

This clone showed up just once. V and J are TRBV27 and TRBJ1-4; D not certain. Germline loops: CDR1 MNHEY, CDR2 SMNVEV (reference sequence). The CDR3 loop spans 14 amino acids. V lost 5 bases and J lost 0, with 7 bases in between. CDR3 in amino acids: CASSPLPTNEKLFF. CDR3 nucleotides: TGTGCCAGCAGTCCACTCCCAACTAATGAAAAACTGTTTTTT.

The CDR3 is CASGPDRNTPEQYF. CDR3 DNA: TGTGCCAGCGGGCCGGACAGGAACACGCCCGAGCAGTACTTC. This chain connects TRBV5-4 to TRBJ2-7; 7 bases line up with TRBD1. The CDR3 runs 14 residues. Germline V CDR1 and CDR2: SGHNT, YYREEE (reference sequence). Germline trimming cut 7 bases from V and 6 bases from J; bases unmatched to any gene: 13. The entire variable domain, with the rest obtained from reference TRBV5-4 and TRBJ2-7, is as follows: ETGVTQSPTHLIKTRGQQVTLRCSSQSGHNTVSWYQQALGQGPQFIFQYYREEENGRGNFPPRFSGLQFPNYSSELNVNALELDDSALYLCASGPDRNTPEQYFGPGTRLTVT.

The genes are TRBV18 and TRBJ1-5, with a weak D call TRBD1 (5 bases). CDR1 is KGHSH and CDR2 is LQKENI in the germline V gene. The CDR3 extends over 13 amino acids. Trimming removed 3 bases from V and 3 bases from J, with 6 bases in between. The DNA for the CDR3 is TGTGCCAGCTCACCGGACAACAATCAGCCCCAGCATTTT. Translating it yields CASSPDNNQPQHF.

The CDR3 nucleotides are TGTGCCAGCACCCGGGACAGGGGGCCCGGGGAGCTGTTTTTT. Its protein is CASTRDRGPGELFF. This chain links TRBV5-8 with TRBJ2-2; 12 bases line up with TRBD1. The CDR3 length is 14 residues. CDR1 is SGHTS and CDR2 is YDEGEE in the germline V gene. V was clipped by 6 bases and J by 6 bases; unmatched bases: 3.

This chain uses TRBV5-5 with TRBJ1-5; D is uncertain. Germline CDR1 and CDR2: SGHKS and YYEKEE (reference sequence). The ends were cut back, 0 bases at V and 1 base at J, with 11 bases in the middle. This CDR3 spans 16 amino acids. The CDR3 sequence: CASSLGGYESNQPQHF. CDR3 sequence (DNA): TGTGCCAGCAGCTTGGGAGGGTATGAGAGCAATCAGCCCCAGCATTTT.

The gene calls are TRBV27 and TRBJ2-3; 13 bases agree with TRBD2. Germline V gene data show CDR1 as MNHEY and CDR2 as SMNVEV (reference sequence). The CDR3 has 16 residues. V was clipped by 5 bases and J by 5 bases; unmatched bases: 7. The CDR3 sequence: CASSPGTSGKIDTQYF. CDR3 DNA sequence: TGTGCCAGCAGTCCCGGGACTAGCGGGAAGATAGATACGCAGTATTTT.

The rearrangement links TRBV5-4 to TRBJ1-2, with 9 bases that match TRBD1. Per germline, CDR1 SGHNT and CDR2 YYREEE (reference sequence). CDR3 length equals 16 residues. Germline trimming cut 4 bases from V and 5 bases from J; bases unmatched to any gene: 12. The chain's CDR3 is CASSPPPGQGIYGYTF. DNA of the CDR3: TGTGCCAGCAGCCCCCCGCCGGGACAGGGTATATATGGCTACACCTTC.

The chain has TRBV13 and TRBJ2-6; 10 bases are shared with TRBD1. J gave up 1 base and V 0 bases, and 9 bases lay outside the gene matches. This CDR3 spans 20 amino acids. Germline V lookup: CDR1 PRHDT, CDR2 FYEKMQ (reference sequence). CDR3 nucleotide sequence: TGTGCCAGCAGCTTAGGAAGACCGGGACAGGGGTTATCTGGGGCCAACGTCCTGACTTTC. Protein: CASSLGRPGQGLSGANVLTF.

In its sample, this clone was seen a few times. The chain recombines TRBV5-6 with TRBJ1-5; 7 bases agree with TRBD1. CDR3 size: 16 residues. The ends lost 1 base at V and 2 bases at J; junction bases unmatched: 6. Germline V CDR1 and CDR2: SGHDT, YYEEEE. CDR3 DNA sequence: TGTGCCAGCAGCTTGTTTAGGGGGCGCGGCAATCAGCCCCAGCATTTT. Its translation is CASSLFRGRGNQPQHF.

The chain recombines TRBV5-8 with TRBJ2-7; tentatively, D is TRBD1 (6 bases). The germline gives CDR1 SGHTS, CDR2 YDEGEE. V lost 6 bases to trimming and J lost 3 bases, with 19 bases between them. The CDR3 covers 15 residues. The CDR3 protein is CASTPARTAYYEQYF. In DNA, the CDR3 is TGTGCCAGCACCCCCGCCCGGACAGCTTACTACGAGCAGTACTTC.

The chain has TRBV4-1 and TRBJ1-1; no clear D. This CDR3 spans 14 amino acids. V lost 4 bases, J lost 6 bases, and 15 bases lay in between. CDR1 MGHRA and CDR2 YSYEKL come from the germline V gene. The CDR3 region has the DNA TGCGCCAGCAGCCCGGCGGCGTCCCGTCCTGAAGCTTTCTTT. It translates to CASSPAASRPEAFF.

The CDR3, as DNA: TGCGCCAGCAGCTTGGAGACGCAGGGTGGGGACACCGGGGAGCTGTTTTTT. It codes for CASSLETQGGDTGELFF. The rearrangement links TRBV5-1 to TRBJ2-2; D is perhaps TRBD1 (5 bases). Trimming took 0 bases from V and 3 from J, leaving 15 bases between them. CDR1 and CDR2 (germline): SGHRS, YFSETQ. This CDR3 has 17 residues.

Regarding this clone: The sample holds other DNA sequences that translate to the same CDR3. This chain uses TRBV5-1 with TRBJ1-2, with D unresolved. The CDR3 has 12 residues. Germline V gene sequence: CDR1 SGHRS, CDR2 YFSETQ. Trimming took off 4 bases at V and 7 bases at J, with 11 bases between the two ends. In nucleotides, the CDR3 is TGCGCCAGCAGCGAGGGAAAATTTGGCTACACCTTC. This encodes CASSEGKFGYTF. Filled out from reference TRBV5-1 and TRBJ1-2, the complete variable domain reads KAGVTQTPRYLIKTRGQQVTLSCSPISGHRSVSWYQQTPGQGLQFLFEYFSETQRNKGNFPGRFSGRQFSNSRSEMNVSTLELGDSALYLCASSEGKFGYTFGSGTRLTVV.

Here the CDR3 reads CASSYRAGGTYEQYF. In DNA form, the CDR3 reads TGTGCCAGCAGTTATCGAGCGGGAGGGACCTACGAGCAGTACTTC. The gene calls are TRBV11-2 and TRBJ2-7, with 10 nucleotides matching TRBD2. The CDR3 is 15 residues long. Germline V gene data show CDR1 as SGHAT and CDR2 as FQNNGV. The ends lost 6 bases at V and 2 bases at J; junction bases unmatched: 7.

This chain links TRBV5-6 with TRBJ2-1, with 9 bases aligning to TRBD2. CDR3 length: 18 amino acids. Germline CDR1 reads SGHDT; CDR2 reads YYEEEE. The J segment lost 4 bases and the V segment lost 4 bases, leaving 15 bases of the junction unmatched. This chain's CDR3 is CASSAGGTSRPRYNEQFF. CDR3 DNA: TGTGCCAGCAGCGCCGGGGGGACTAGCCGTCCTAGGTACAATGAGCAGTTCTTC. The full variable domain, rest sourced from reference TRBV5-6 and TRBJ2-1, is DAGVTQSPTHLIKTRGQQVTLRCSPKSGHDTVSWYQQALGQGPQFIFQYYEEEERQRGNFPDRFSGHQFPNYSSELNVNALLLGDSALYLCASSAGGTSRPRYNEQFFGPGTRLTVL.